This T cell receptor (beta chain) is drawn from a study of T cells in pancreatic ductal adenocarcinoma. Concerning this clone itself: Its antigen is unknown.

Here immunoSEQ multiplex PCR was the method, and the copy in TCRdb shows in-frame clones only, minus some. The profile shows roughly 4,700 clones, more than 65% of them singletons. Regarding the study as a whole: Unique clonotypes were around 8-fold more numerous in blood than in tumor. Tumors hold more CD45RO+ effector T cells, which may bias toward lower diversity. The resected cohort was biased toward the minority with early-stage disease. Tumor and blood clonality did not differ significantly, about 0.112 versus 0.072.

Surgery without prior neoadjuvant therapy was the treatment of the selected pancreatic ductal adenocarcinoma patients. The V gene lost 1 base and the J gene lost 1 base, with 13 bases spanning the gap. The CDR3 is made up of 16 amino acids. Germline V gene data show CDR1 as LNHDA and CDR2 as SQIVND (reference sequence). Sequencing input: pancreatic tumor tissue. This clonotype was obtained from a human donor with pancreatic ductal adenocarcinoma. The donor label of this sample is uncertain. This chain joins TRBV19 and TRBJ1-2, with no clear D. The CDR3 coding sequence is TGTGCCAGTAGTATAGCCGGTGCCATGGGTAACTATGGCTACACCTTC. Residues: CASSIAGAMGNYGYTF.